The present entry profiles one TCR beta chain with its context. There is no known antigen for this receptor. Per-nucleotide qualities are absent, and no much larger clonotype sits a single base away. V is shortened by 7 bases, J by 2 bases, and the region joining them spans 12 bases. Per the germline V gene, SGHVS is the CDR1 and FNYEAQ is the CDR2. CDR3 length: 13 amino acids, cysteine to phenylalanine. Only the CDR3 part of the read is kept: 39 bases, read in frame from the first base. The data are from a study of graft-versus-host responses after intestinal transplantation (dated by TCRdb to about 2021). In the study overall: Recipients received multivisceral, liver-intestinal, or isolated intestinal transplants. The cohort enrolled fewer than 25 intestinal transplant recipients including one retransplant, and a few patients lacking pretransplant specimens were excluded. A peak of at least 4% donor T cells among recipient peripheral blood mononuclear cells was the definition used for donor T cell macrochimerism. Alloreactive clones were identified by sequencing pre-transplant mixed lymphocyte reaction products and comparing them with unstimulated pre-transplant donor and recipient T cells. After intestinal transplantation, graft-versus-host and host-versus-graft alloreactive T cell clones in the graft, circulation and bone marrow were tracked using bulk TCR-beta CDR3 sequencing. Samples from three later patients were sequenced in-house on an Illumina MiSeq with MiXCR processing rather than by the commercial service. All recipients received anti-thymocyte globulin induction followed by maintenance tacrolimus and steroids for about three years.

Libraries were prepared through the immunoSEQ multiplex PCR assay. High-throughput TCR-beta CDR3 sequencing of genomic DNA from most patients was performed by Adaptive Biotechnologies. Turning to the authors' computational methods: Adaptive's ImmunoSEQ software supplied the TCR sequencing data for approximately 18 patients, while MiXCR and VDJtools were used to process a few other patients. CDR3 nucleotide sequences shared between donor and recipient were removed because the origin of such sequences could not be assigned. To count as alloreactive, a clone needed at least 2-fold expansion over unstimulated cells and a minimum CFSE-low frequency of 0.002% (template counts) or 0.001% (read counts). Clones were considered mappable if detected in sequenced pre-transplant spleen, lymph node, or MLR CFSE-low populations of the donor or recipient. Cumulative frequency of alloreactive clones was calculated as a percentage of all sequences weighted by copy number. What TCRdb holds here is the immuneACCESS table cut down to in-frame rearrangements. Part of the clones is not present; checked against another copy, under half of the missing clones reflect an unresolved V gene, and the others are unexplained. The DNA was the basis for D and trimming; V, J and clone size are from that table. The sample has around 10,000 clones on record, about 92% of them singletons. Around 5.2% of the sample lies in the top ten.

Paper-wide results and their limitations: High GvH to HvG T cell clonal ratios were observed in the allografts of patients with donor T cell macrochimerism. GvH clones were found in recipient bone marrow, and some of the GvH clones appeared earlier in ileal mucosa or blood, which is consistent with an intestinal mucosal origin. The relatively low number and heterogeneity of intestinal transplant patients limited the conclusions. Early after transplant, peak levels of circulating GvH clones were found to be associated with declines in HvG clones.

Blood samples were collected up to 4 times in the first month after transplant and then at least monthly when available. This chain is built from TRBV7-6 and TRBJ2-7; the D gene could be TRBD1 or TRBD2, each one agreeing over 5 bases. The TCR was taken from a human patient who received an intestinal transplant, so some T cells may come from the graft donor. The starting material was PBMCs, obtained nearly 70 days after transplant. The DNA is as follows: TGTGCCAGCACCATCCAGGGAGCCTACGAGCAGTACTTC. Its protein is CASTIQGAYEQYF.